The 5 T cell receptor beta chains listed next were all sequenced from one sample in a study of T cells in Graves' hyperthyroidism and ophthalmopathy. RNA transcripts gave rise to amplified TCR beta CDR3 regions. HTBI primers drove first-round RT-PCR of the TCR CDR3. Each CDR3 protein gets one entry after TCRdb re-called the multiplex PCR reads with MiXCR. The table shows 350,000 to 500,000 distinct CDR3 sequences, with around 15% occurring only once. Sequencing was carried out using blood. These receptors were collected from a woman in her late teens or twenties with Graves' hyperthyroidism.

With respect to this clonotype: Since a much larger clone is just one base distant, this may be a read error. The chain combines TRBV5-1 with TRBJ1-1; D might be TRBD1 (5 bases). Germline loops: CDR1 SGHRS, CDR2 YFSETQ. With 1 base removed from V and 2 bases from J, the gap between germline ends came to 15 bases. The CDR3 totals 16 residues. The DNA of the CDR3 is TGCGCCAGCAGCTTGATGGAGACAGAGGGCAACACTGAAGCTTTCTTT. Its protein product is CASSLMETEGNTEAFF. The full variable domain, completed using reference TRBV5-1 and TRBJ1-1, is KAGVTQTPRYLIKTRGQQVTLSCSPISGHRSVSWYQQTPGQGLQFLFEYFSETQRNKGNFPGRFSGRQFSNSRSEMNVSTLELGDSALYLCASSLMETEGNTEAFFGQGTRLTVV.

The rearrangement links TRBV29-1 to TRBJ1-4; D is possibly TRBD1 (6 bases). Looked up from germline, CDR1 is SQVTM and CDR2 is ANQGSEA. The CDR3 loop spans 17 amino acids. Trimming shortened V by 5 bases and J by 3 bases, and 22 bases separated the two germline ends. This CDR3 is CSVRGQRGPAPNEKLFF. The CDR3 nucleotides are TGCAGCGTTAGGGGACAAAGGGGCCCCGCACCTAATGAAAAACTGTTTTTT. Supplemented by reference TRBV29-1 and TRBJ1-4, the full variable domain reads SAVISQKPSRDICQRGTSLTIQCQVDSQVTMMFWYRQQPGQSLTLIATANQGSEATYESGFVIDKFPISRPNLTFSTLTVSNMSPEDSSIYLCSVRGQRGPAPNEKLFFGSGTQLSVL.

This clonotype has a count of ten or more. For the CDR3, the DNA is TGTGCCAGCAGCCAAGTAGAGAGGAATGAAGCTTTCTTT. Its translation is CASSQVERNEAFF. The genes are TRBV3-1 and TRBJ1-1; no clear D gene. The CDR3 runs 13 residues. In germline, CDR1 is LGHDT, CDR2 YNNKEL (reference sequence). Trimming pared 1 base from V and 7 bases from J, leaving 10 bases between.

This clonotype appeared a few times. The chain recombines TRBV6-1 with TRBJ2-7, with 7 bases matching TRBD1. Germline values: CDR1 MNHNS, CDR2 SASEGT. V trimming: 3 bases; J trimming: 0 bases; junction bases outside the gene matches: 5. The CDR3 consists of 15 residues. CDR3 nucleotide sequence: TGTGCCAGCAGTGAGGGACAGATTCGCTCCTACGAGCAGTACTTC. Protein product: CASSEGQIRSYEQYF.

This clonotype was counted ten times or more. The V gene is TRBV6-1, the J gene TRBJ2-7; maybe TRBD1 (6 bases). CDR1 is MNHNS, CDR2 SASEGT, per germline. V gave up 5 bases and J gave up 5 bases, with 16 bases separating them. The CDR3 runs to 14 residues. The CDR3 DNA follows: TGTGCCAGCAGTTCCACAGGGCAAGTCCACGAGCAGTACTTC. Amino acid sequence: CASSSTGQVHEQYF.